This T cell receptor (beta chain) was recovered during a study of cytomegalovirus exposure and HLA in healthy donors. Across the whole study: Researchers found that about 82% of almost 400 genotyped donors fell within the Caucasian-associated ancestry cluster. General study results and limits: Presence/absence results assume similar sequencing depth per donor, which may not hold.

Remarks on this clone: Its antigen is unknown.

Primers: 60 Vbeta forward and 13 Jbeta reverse. Clones were sequenced by immunoSEQ multiplex PCR, and TCRdb holds only the in-frame ones, with some missing. The sample consists of approximately 220,000 clones, approximately 80% of them appearing once. Germline V lookup: CDR1 SEHNR, CDR2 FQNEAQ (reference sequence). Trimming removed 4 bases from V and 4 bases from J; junction bases left unmatched: 10. The CDR3 runs to 17 residues. This TCR derives from a boy younger than 10 in good health and CMV-seronegative. The rearrangement joins TRBV7-9 to TRBJ2-3, with TRBD2 matching 11 bases. The sequencing input was PBMCs. This CDR3 is CASSWFLAGGRSDTQYF. DNA for the CDR3: TGTGCCAGCAGCTGGTTCTTAGCGGGGGGGCGTTCAGATACGCAGTATTTT.